This T cell receptor beta chain derives from a study of blood T cell repertoires in COVID-19. The CDR3 has 17 amino acids. V was pared by 0 bases and J by 7 bases, with 7 bases of the junction left unmatched. Germline V gene sequence: CDR1 SGHVS, CDR2 FNYEAQ. Some clones are missing from TCRdb's copy, which holds only in-frame ones; the method was immunoSEQ multiplex PCR. Here the sample spans tens of thousands of clones, roughly 72% being singletons. The receptor's source is a woman in her 70s with COVID-19, enrolled during active disease. Sequenced material: peripheral blood. The chain employs TRBV7-6 and TRBJ1-6; 9 bases agree with TRBD1. CDR3 DNA: TGTGCCAGCAGCTTAGCGTCGGGACAGGGAGGAAATTCACCCCTCCACTTT. Protein product: CASSLASGQGGNSPLHF.